This T cell receptor (beta chain) was documented in a study of PD-1 blockade in classical Hodgkin lymphoma. General study findings and limits: Healthy donors were reported to have higher baseline TCR diversity than newly diagnosed patients.

Concerning this clone: The antigen remains unidentified.

As to time point: newly diagnosed, previously untreated cHL patient sample. It was PBMCs in newly diagnosed, untreated classical Hodgkin lymphoma that served as comparison. Produced via immunoSEQ multiplex PCR; TCRdb's table is partial and in-frame only. The sample consists of about 20,000 clones, roughly 90% of them appearing once. V was clipped by 4 bases and J by 4 bases, with 5 bases between them. Per germline, CDR1 SGHAT and CDR2 FQNNGV. The CDR3 sequence is 11 residues long. This rearrangement joins TRBV11-2 to TRBJ2-7; D gene unclear. The sequence derives from a human donor with classical Hodgkin lymphoma. Sample: peripheral blood mononuclear cells (PBMCs). CDR3 nucleotides: TGTGCCAGCAGCTCACTTTACGAGCAGTACTTC. Its protein is CASSSLYEQYF.